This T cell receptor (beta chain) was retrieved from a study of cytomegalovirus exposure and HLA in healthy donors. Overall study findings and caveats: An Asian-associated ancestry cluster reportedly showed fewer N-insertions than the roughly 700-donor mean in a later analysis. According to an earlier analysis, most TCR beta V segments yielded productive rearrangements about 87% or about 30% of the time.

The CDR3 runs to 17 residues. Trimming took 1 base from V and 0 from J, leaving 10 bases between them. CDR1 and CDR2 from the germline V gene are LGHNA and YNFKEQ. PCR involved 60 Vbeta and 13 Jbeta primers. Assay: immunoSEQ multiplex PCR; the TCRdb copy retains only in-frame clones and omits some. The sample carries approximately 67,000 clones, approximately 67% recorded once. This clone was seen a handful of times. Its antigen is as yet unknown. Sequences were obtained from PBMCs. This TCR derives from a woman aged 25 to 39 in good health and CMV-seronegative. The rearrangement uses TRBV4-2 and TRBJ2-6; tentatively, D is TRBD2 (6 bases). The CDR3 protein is CASSQVFGGSGANVLTF. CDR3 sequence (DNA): TGTGCCAGCAGCCAAGTCTTCGGGGGCTCTGGGGCCAACGTCCTGACTTTC.